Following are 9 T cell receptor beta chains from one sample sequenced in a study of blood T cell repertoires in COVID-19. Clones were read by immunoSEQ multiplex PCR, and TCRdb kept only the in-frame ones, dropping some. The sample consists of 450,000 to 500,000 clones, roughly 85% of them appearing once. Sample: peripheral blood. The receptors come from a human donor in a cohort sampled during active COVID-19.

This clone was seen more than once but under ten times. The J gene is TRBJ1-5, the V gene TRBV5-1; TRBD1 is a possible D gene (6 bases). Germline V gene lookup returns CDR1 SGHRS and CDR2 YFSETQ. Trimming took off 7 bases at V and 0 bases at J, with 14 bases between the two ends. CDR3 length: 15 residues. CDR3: CASSQQGGSNQPQHF. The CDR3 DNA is TGCGCCAGCTCTCAACAGGGTGGTAGCAATCAGCCCCAGCATTTT.

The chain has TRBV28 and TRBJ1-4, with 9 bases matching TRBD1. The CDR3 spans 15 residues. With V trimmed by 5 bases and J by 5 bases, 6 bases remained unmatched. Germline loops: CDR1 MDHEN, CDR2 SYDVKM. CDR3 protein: CASSVLGQGNEKLFF. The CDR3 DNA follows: TGTGCCAGCAGTGTACTGGGACAGGGAAATGAAAAACTGTTTTTT.

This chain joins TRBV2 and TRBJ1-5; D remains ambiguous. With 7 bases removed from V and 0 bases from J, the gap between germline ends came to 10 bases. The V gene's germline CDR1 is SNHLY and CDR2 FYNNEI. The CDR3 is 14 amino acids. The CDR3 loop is CASKAGNSNQPQHF. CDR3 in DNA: TGTGCCAGCAAGGCGGGGAATAGCAATCAGCCCCAGCATTTT.

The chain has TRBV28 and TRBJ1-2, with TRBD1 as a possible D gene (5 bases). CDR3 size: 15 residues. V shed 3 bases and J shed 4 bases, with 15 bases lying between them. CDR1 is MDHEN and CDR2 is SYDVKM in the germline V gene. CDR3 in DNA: TGTGCCAGCAGTTTCGGGGGGGTAGGGCCCTATGGCTACACCTTC. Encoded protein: CASSFGGVGPYGYTF.

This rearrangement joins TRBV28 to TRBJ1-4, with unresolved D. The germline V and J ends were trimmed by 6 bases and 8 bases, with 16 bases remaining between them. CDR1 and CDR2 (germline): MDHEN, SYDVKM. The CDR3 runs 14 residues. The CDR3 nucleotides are TGTGCCAGCAGCACCCAACCGAAGCGGGAAAAACTGTTTTTT. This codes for CASSTQPKREKLFF.

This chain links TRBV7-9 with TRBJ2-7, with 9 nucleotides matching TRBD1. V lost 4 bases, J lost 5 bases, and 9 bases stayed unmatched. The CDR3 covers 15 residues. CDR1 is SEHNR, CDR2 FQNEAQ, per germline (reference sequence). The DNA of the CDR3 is TGTGCCAGCAGCTCTCCGGGACAGGGCAACCACGAGCAGTACTTC. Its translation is CASSSPGQGNHEQYF.

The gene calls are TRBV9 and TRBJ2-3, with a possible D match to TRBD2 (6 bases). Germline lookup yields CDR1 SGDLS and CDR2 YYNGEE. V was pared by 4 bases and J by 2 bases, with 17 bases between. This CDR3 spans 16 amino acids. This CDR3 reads CASSPRDSIYTDTQYF. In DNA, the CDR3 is TGTGCCAGCAGCCCGCGGGACTCCATCTACACAGATACGCAGTATTTT.

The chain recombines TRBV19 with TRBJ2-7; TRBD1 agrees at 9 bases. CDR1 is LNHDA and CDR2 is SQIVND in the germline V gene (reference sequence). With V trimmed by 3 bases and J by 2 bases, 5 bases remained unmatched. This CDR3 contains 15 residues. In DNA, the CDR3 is TGTGCCAGTAGTATGGGGACAGGGCCAACCTACGAGCAGTACTTC. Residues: CASSMGTGPTYEQYF.

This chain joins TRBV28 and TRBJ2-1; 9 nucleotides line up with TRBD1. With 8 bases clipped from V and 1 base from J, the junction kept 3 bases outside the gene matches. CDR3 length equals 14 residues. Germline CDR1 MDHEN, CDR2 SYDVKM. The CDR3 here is CASETGGSYNEQFF. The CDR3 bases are TGTGCCAGCGAGACAGGGGGGTCCTACAATGAGCAGTTCTTC.